The 19 T cell receptor beta chains below were found in one sample sequenced in a study of early T cells in non-severe SARS-CoV-2 infection. Using its own MiXCR run on the 5' RACE reads, TCRdb lists one record per CDR3 protein. The sample yields 50,000 to 85,000 distinct CDR3 sequences, roughly 9% seen once. The sample was whole blood. The source is an adult who was a healthcare worker with PCR-confirmed SARS-CoV-2 infection or an uninfected control (not recorded which).

This clonotype has just a few counts. V is TRBV18 and J is TRBJ2-7; D unclear. The V and J ends lost 3 bases and 2 bases respectively, with 5 bases between them. The germline V gene has CDR1 KGHSH and CDR2 LQKENI. The CDR3 contains 12 residues. The CDR3 DNA reads TGTGCCAGCTCACCGGGGACCTACGAGCAGTACTTC. Encoded protein: CASSPGTYEQYF.

The rearrangement uses TRBV5-6 and TRBJ2-5; 10 bases agree with TRBD1. The germline V gene has CDR1 SGHDT and CDR2 YYEEEE. The CDR3 is made up of 15 amino acids. V was clipped by 4 bases and J by 5 bases; unmatched bases: 8. CDR3 coding DNA: TGTGCCAGCAGCAGACCGGGACAGGGGCAGGAGACCCAGTACTTC. It specifies CASSRPGQGQETQYF. Full variable domain (missing parts from reference TRBV5-6 and TRBJ2-5): DAGVTQSPTHLIKTRGQQVTLRCSPKSGHDTVSWYQQALGQGPQFIFQYYEEEERQRGNFPDRFSGHQFPNYSSELNVNALLLGDSALYLCASSRPGQGQETQYFGPGTRLLVL.

This clonotype was found many times. This chain uses TRBV20-1 with TRBJ1-2; D remains unclear. V was shortened by 0 bases and J by 8 bases, with 10 bases between the two germline ends. CDR1 is DFQATT, CDR2 SNEGSKA, per germline (reference sequence). This CDR3 comprises 12 residues. This CDR3 reads CSARDIERGYTF. For the CDR3, the DNA is TGCAGTGCTAGAGATATAGAAAGGGGCTACACCTTC.

In this sample, this clonotype turned up a few times. As DNA, the CDR3 is TGTGCCAGCAGCTCCGGACAGCATTCACCCCTCCACTTT. Translating gives CASSSGQHSPLHF. V is TRBV7-3 and J is TRBJ1-6; a possible D gene is TRBD1 (6 bases). The germline V gene encodes CDR1 SGHTA and CDR2 FQGTGA. The CDR3 contains 13 residues. The V end was cut by 4 bases, the J end by 8 bases, with 9 bases between.

The chain is built from TRBV30 and TRBJ2-2; 9 bases are a match to TRBD2. V lost 4 bases and J lost 4; bases outside the gene matches: 7. This CDR3 region has 15 residues. Germline V lookup: CDR1 GTSNPN, CDR2 SVGIG (reference sequence). CDR3 region: CAWTRSGSVTGELFF. The CDR3 coding sequence is TGTGCCTGGACCCGTAGCGGGAGCGTCACCGGGGAGCTGTTTTTT.

This clonotype was recorded at least ten times. The CDR3 DNA reads as TGCAGCGTTGATCAGGGTATGAACTATGGCTACACCTTC. It translates to CSVDQGMNYGYTF. The chain is built from TRBV29-1 and TRBJ1-2; D possibly corresponds to TRBD1 (5 bases). V was shortened by 3 bases and J by 2 bases, with 10 bases between the two germline ends. The germline V gene has CDR1 SQVTM and CDR2 ANQGSEA. There are 13 residues in the CDR3.

This clonotype was detected many times. This chain joins TRBV4-1 and TRBJ2-7; TRBD1 aligns across 8 bases. The CDR3 runs to 14 residues. The germline gives CDR1 MGHRA, CDR2 YSYEKL. Trimming at V came to 8 bases and at J to 4 bases, leaving 10 bases not matched to a gene. For the CDR3, the DNA is TGCGCCAGCTCAGGACAGGGAGGTTATTACGAGCAGTACTTC. Its translation is CASSGQGGYYEQYF.

This sequence joins TRBV7-2 and TRBJ2-5, with D unresolved. This CDR3 contains 13 residues. Germline V gives CDR1 SGHTA, CDR2 FQGNSA. V was clipped by 5 bases and J by 2 bases, with 9 bases between them. The CDR3 here is CASSPTMQETQYF. The DNA for the CDR3 is TGTGCCAGCAGCCCCACTATGCAAGAGACCCAGTACTTC.

Remarks on this clonotype: This may come from a read error, since a much larger clone is one base off. This chain connects TRBV6-5 to TRBJ2-3, with D uncertain. Germline CDR1 and CDR2: MNHEY and SVGAGI. This CDR3 spans 14 amino acids. V was cut by 8 bases and J by 1 base, with 13 bases left in between. CDR3 in amino acids: CASVKDLGTDTQYF. The DNA of the CDR3 is TGTGCCAGCGTTAAGGACCTCGGCACAGATACGCAGTATTTT.

This chain uses TRBV5-7 with TRBJ1-1; D perhaps matches TRBD1 (5 bases). TRBV5-7 is assigned to the ORF class and has an uncertain function. Trimming shortened V by 6 bases and J by 7 bases, and 10 bases separated the two germline ends. CDR3 size: 11 residues. The CDR3 sequence is CASKGEYEAFF. In DNA form, the CDR3 reads TGTGCCAGCAAAGGGGAATATGAAGCTTTCTTT.

This clonotype was counted only a few times. The chain recombines TRBV5-1 with TRBJ2-3; 9 bases are shared with TRBD2. The CDR3 has 15 amino acids. CDR1 SGHRS and CDR2 YFSETQ come from the germline V gene. J gave up 3 bases and V 0 bases, and 2 bases lay outside the gene matches. The CDR3 coding sequence is TGCGCCAGCAGCTTGGTGACTAGCGGTACAGATACGCAGTATTTT. It translates to CASSLVTSGTDTQYF.

In its sample, this clonotype was seen a few times. Here the CDR3 reads CASSLNPTSGVYNEQFF. CDR3 DNA sequence: TGTGCCAGCAGCTTGAATCCGACTAGCGGGGTTTACAATGAGCAGTTCTTC. The chain carries TRBV11-3 and TRBJ2-1; 11 bases fit TRBD2. CDR3 size: 17 residues. CDR1 SGHNT and CDR2 YENEEA come from the germline V gene. V trimming: 3 bases; J trimming: 4 bases; junction bases outside the gene matches: 8.

The chain has TRBV30 and TRBJ2-7; tentative D call: TRBD2 (6 bases). Trimming left V 3 bases short and J 3 bases short, with 12 bases between. Germline CDR1 and CDR2: GTSNPN and SVGIG (reference sequence). This CDR3 region has 13 residues. The CDR3 bases are TGTGCCTGGAGGCCCGCGGGGCTCTACGAGCAGTACTTC. Protein: CAWRPAGLYEQYF. The entire variable domain, with the rest obtained from reference TRBV30 and TRBJ2-7, is as follows: SQTIHQWPATLVQPVGSPLSLECTVEGTSNPNLYWYRQAAGRGLQLLFYSVGIGQISSEVPQNLSASRPQDRQFILSSKKLLLSDSGFYLCAWRPAGLYEQYFGPGTRLTVT.

In this sample, this clonotype turned up a few times. CDR3: CASSRQGSTETQYF. CDR3 nucleotides: TGTGCCAGCAGCAGACAGGGATCTACAGAGACCCAGTACTTC. The chain couples TRBV5-5 to TRBJ2-5; 7 nucleotides align to TRBD1. This CDR3 is 14 amino acids long. Germline CDR1 SGHKS, CDR2 YYEKEE (reference sequence). Trimming at V came to 4 bases and at J to 4 bases, leaving 7 bases not matched to a gene.

The CDR3 loop is CASSLKGVPGNSPLHF. The DNA for the CDR3 is TGTGCCAGCAGTTTAAAGGGTGTACCGGGGAATTCACCCCTCCACTTT. The chain carries TRBV28 and TRBJ1-6; D unresolved. Trimming shortened V by 2 bases and J by 7 bases, and 15 bases separated the two germline ends. Germline CDR1 MDHEN, CDR2 SYDVKM. The CDR3 totals 16 residues. The variable domain in full, with the rest retrieved from reference TRBV28 and TRBJ1-6, is DVKVTQSSRYLVKRTGEKVFLECVQDMDHENMFWYRQDPGLGLRLIYFSYDVKMKEKGDIPEGYSVSREKKERFSLILESASTNQTSMYLCASSLKGVPGNSPLHFGNGTRLTVT.

This clonotype was seen a handful of times. This chain connects TRBV20-1 to TRBJ1-1; D uncertain. V gave up 6 bases and J gave up 6 bases, with 14 bases separating them. This CDR3 is built from 12 residues. Germline CDR1 DFQATT, CDR2 SNEGSKA (reference sequence). In DNA form, the CDR3 reads TGCAGTGCAACGACGGATGGGGCTGAAGCTTTCTTT. Protein: CSATTDGAEAFF.

V usage is TRBV3-2 and J usage is TRBJ2-7; TRBD2 is the table's D call, not checked against the DNA. TRBV3-2 counts as a pseudogene. There are 16 residues in the CDR3. The CDR3 spells CASSQVSRVASYEQYF. The CDR3 coding sequence is TGTGCCAGCAGCCAAGTTTCTCGTGTAGCGTCCTACGAGCAGTACTTC.

This clonotype was seen ten or more times. This chain links TRBV29-1 with TRBJ2-7; 10 bases are shared with TRBD2. The V gene end was trimmed by 1 base and the J gene end by 2 bases; junction bases not matched to a gene: 2. Germline values: CDR1 SQVTM, CDR2 ANQGSEA. The CDR3 covers 14 residues. CDR3 DNA: TGCAGCGTTGAAGGGCTAGCGGGGGCCTACGAGCAGTACTTC. Amino acids: CSVEGLAGAYEQYF.

In nucleotides, the CDR3 is TGTGCCAGCAGTTACTCGGTGGGACTACTGGCAGATACGCAGTATTTT. It translates to CASSYSVGLLADTQYF. This chain connects TRBV6-2 or TRBV6-3 to TRBJ2-3, with 7 bases lining up with TRBD2. Germline V gene data show CDR1 as MNHEY and CDR2 as SVGEGT. V shed 0 bases and J 4 bases; nucleotides not matched to a gene: 7. The CDR3 sequence is 16 residues long.